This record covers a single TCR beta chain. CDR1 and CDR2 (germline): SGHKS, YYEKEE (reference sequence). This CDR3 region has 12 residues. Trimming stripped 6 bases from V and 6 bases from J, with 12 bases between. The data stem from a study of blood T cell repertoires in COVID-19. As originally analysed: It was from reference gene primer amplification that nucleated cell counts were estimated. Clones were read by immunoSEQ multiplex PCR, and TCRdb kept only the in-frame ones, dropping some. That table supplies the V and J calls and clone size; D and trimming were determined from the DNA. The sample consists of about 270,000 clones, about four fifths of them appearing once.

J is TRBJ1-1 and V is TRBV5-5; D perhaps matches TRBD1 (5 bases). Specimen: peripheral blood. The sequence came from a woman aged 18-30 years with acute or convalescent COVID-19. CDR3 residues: CASTLDIAEAFF. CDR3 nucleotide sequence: TGTGCCAGCACTTTGGACATTGCTGAAGCTTTCTTT.